Below are 18 T cell receptor beta chains sequenced from a single sample in a study of spatial heterogeneity in lung cancer. Specified time point: blood at routine non-recurrence follow-up after resection. Using its own MiXCR run on the 5' RACE reads, TCRdb lists one record per CDR3 protein. The data show 85,000 to 100,000 distinct CDR3 sequences, around 19% seen once. The sequencing used PBMCs, collected at follow-up. These receptors were taken from a male donor with early-stage non-small cell lung cancer.

This clonotype was observed a few times. The chain links TRBV29-1 to TRBJ2-7; either TRBD1 or TRBD2 may supply D (5 bases each). This CDR3 region has 14 residues. Trimming shortened V by 6 bases and J by 0 bases, and 15 bases separated the two germline ends. Germline lookup yields CDR1 SQVTM and CDR2 ANQGSEA. The CDR3 coding sequence is TGCAGCGTCCCCGGGACGGGGAACTCCTACGAGCAGTACTTC. The encoded protein is CSVPGTGNSYEQYF.

The V call is TRBV10-2, the J call TRBJ2-5; 7 bases agree with TRBD2. V lost 4 bases and J lost 4; bases outside the gene matches: 3. Germline V CDR1 and CDR2: WSHSY, SAAADI. This CDR3 is built from 13 residues. The CDR3 DNA is TGCGCCAGCAGTGCGGCGGGAGCAGAGACCCAGTACTTC. This codes for CASSAAGAETQYF.

This clonotype was found a few times. This chain links TRBV7-9 with TRBJ1-3; a weak D match, TRBD1 (5 bases). The V gene lost 5 bases and the J gene lost 0 bases, with 14 bases spanning the gap. The CDR3 is 16 amino acids. CDR1 and CDR2 (germline): SEHNR, FQNEAQ (reference sequence). This CDR3 is CASSNYRSDSGNTIYF. DNA of the CDR3: TGTGCCAGCAGCAATTACAGGTCCGACTCTGGAAACACCATATATTTT.

CDR3 nucleotides: TGCAGTGCTAGGGGACAGGGGCCCGGGGAGCTGTTTTTT. Translating it yields CSARGQGPGELFF. The gene calls are TRBV20-1 and TRBJ2-2; 10 bases are a match to TRBD1. The CDR3 totals 13 residues. V gave up 3 bases and J gave up 6 bases; unmatched junction bases: 1. Germline values: CDR1 DFQATT, CDR2 SNEGSKA (reference sequence).

The CDR3 region has the DNA TGCAGTGCTAGGGGACTAGCGGGCACTCGGGAGACCCAGTACTTC. This translates into CSARGLAGTRETQYF. This chain joins TRBV20-1 and TRBJ2-5; 12 nucleotides line up with TRBD2. CDR1 is DFQATT, CDR2 SNEGSKA, per germline (reference sequence). The V and J ends lost 3 bases and 5 bases, in that order; junction bases with no gene match: 7. The CDR3 consists of 15 residues.

V gene TRBV30 combines with J gene TRBJ1-6; D gene uncertain. In germline, CDR1 is GTSNPN, CDR2 SVGIG (reference sequence). Trimming removed 6 bases from V and 0 bases from J, with 9 bases in between. CDR3 length: 14 residues. The CDR3 coding sequence is TGTGCCTGCCGAGGGAGCTCCTATAATTCACCCCTCCACTTT. This translates into CACRGSSYNSPLHF.

Many counts were recorded for this clonotype. This chain joins TRBV6-5 and TRBJ2-1; D is perhaps TRBD1 (7 bases). Deletions cut 0 bases from V and 7 bases from J, with 10 bases between. Germline V gives CDR1 MNHEY, CDR2 SVGAGI. CDR3 size: 14 residues. The CDR3 coding sequence is TGTGCCAGCAGTTACTCGCAGGGGGGAAATGAGCAGTTCTTC. It codes for CASSYSQGGNEQFF.

This clonotype was observed a handful of times. The chain couples TRBV20-1 to TRBJ1-1, with no clear D. The CDR3 runs to 11 residues. Germline V gene lookup returns CDR1 DFQATT and CDR2 SNEGSKA (reference sequence). Trimming pared 6 bases from V and 8 bases from J, leaving 13 bases between. The CDR3 DNA sequence: TGCAGTGCCGTTGTGGATTTCGAAGCTTTCTTT. Encoded protein: CSAVVDFEAFF.

V usage is TRBV5-4 and J usage is TRBJ2-3, with D possibly being TRBD1 (5 bases). The CDR3 is 15 residues long. Germline CDR1 reads SGHNT; CDR2 reads YYREEE (reference sequence). With 0 bases removed from V and 2 bases from J, the gap between germline ends came to 10 bases. The CDR3 loop is CASSLGQGFTDTQYF. CDR3 bases: TGTGCCAGCAGCTTGGGGCAGGGCTTCACAGATACGCAGTATTTT.

This clonotype was seen repeatedly, ten times or more. The chain links TRBV9 to TRBJ1-1, with 8 bases matching TRBD1. Germline V gene sequence: CDR1 SGDLS, CDR2 YYNGEE. The CDR3 totals 17 residues. Trimming cost V 4 bases and J 4 bases; bases outside gene matches: 15. CDR3 in DNA: TGTGCCAGCAGCCCAGACGCCAGGGGGCCCCGGGGCACTGAAGCTTTCTTT. It specifies CASSPDARGPRGTEAFF. Full variable domain (missing parts from reference TRBV9 and TRBJ1-1): DSGVTQTPKHLITATGQRVTLRCSPRSGDLSVYWYQQSLDQGLQFLIQYYNGEERAKGNILERFSAQQFPDLHSELNLSSLELGDSALYFCASSPDARGPRGTEAFFGQGTRLTVV.

This clonotype was recorded at least ten times. The CDR3 loop reads CASSWGQRNTEAFF. The CDR3 DNA is TGTGCCAGCAGTTGGGGACAAAGGAACACTGAAGCTTTCTTT. This chain uses TRBV6-2 or TRBV6-3 with TRBJ1-1, with D maybe TRBD1 (6 bases). Deletions cut 4 bases from V and 1 base from J, with 10 bases between. The CDR3 runs to 14 residues. In germline, CDR1 is MNHEY, CDR2 SVGEGT.

This rearrangement joins TRBV5-6 to TRBJ2-7; 8 bases fit TRBD1. Unmatched junction bases numbered 6, after V lost 5 bases and J lost 5 bases. This CDR3 is 13 amino acids long. Germline CDR1 SGHDT, CDR2 YYEEEE. The DNA for the CDR3 is TGTGCCAGCAGTTTCGACAGGGGTAACGAGCAGTACTTC. Translating it yields CASSFDRGNEQYF.

This clonotype was picked up many times. The V call is TRBV6-6, the J call TRBJ1-1; no clear D. The CDR3 extends over 15 amino acids. Trimming took 7 bases from V and 0 from J, leaving 15 bases between them. From germline, CDR1 is MNHNY and CDR2 SVGAGI (reference sequence). The CDR3 nucleotides are TGTGCCAGCACTCAAGGTGGAGGGCTGAACACTGAAGCTTTCTTT. Translation: CASTQGGGLNTEAFF.

This clonotype came up a few times. The chain links TRBV12-3 or TRBV12-4 to TRBJ1-1; D uncertain. The length of the CDR3 is 15 residues. Trimming removed 5 bases at V and 5 bases at J, with 18 bases between. The CDR3 is CASSRHHPSKTEAFF. The CDR3 DNA follows: TGTGCCAGCAGTCGCCACCACCCCTCTAAGACTGAAGCTTTCTTT.

The chain joins TRBV4-1 to TRBJ1-6; D not certain. CDR3 length: 16 residues. Per the germline V gene, CDR1 is MGHRA and CDR2 is YSYEKL. V lost 0 bases and J 8 bases, leaving 14 bases between the germline ends. The CDR3 sequence: CASSQDAAPGHSPLHF. As DNA, the CDR3 is TGCGCCAGCAGCCAAGATGCGGCCCCCGGTCATTCACCCCTCCACTTT.

This clonotype was detected only a few times. The genes are TRBV4-3 and TRBJ1-1, with D hard to call. V was shortened by 1 base and J by 1 base, with 10 bases between the two germline ends. CDR3 size: 15 residues. Germline V gives CDR1 LGHNA, CDR2 YSLEER. The CDR3 here is CASSQGLQWNTEAFF. Written as DNA, the CDR3 is TGCGCCAGCAGCCAAGGGCTACAGTGGAACACTGAAGCTTTCTTT.

This clonotype was seen only a few times. The chain uses TRBV20-1 and TRBJ1-1, with 7 nucleotides matching TRBD1. Germline V CDR1 and CDR2: DFQATT, SNEGSKA (reference sequence). The junction had 12 bases not matched to a gene; V was cut back by 0 bases and J by 5 bases. This CDR3 region has 16 residues. This CDR3 is CSARDGGTVRTTEAFF. DNA of the CDR3: TGCAGTGCTAGAGATGGCGGGACAGTTCGAACGACTGAAGCTTTCTTT.

In its sample, this clonotype was seen a few times. This chain links TRBV6-5 with TRBJ1-5; no firm D call. The CDR3 totals 13 residues. Between the trimmed V and J ends, which lost 5 bases and 4 bases, there was a span of 9 bases. CDR1 and CDR2 (germline): MNHEY, SVGAGI. CDR3 in amino acids: CASSRVINQPQHF. DNA of the CDR3: TGTGCCAGCAGTCGGGTAATAAATCAGCCCCAGCATTTT.